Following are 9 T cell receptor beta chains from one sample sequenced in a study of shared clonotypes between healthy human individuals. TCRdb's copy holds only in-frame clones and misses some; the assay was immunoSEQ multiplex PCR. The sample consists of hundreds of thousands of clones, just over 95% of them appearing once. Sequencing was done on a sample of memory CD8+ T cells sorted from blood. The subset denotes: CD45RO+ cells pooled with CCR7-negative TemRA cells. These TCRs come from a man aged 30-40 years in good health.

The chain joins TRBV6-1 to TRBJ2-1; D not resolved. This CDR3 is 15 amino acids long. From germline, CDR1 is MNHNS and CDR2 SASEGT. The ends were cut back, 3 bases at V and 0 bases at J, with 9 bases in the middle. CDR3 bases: TGTGCCAGCAGTGATCCGGCCAGCTCCTACAATGAGCAGTTCTTC. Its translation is CASSDPASSYNEQFF.

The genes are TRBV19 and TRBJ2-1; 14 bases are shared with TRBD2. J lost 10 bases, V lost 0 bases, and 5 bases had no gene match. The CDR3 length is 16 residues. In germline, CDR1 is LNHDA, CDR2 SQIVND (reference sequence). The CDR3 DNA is TGTGCCAGTAGTATAGATCTGGGACTAGCGGGAGTCGAGCAGTTCTTC. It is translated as CASSIDLGLAGVEQFF.

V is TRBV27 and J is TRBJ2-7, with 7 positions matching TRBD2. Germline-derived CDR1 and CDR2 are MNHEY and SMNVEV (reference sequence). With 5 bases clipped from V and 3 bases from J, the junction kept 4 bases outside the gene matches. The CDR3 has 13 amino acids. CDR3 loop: CASSQTSVYEQYF. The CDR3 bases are TGTGCCAGCAGTCAAACTAGCGTCTACGAGCAGTACTTC.

The CDR3 sequence is CASSQALSGYTYEQYF. The CDR3 coding sequence is TGCGCCAGCAGCCAGGCCCTTAGCGGATACACCTACGAGCAGTACTTC. The V call is TRBV4-1, the J call TRBJ2-7; TRBD2 is a possible D gene (6 bases). The CDR3 length is 16 residues. Looked up from germline, CDR1 is MGHRA and CDR2 is YSYEKL. V lost 3 bases and J 2 bases, leaving 17 bases between the germline ends.

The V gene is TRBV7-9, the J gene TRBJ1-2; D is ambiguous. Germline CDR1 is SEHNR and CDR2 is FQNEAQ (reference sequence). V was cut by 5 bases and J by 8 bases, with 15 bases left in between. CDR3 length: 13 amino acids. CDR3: CASSQTPSGGYTF. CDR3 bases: TGTGCCAGCAGCCAGACCCCTTCGGGAGGCTACACCTTC. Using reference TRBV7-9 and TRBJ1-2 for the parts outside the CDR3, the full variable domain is DTGVSQNPRHKITKRGQNVTFRCDPISEHNRLYWYRQTLGQGPEFLTYFQNEAQLEKSRLLSDRFSAERPKGSFSTLEIQRTEQGDSAMYLCASSQTPSGGYTFGSGTRLTVV.

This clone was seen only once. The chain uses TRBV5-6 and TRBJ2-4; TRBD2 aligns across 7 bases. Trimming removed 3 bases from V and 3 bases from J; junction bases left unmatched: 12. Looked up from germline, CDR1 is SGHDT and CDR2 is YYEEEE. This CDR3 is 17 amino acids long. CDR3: CASSSLVGGQGKNIQYF. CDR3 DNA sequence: TGTGCCAGCAGCTCCTTAGTGGGAGGGCAAGGCAAAAACATTCAGTACTTC.

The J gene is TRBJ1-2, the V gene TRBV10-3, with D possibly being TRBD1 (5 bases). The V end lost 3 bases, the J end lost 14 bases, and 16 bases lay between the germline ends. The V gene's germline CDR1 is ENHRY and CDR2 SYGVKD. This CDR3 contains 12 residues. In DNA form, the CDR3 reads TGTGCCATCAGTGAACCCGGACATCCTTTTACCTTC. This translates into CAISEPGHPFTF.

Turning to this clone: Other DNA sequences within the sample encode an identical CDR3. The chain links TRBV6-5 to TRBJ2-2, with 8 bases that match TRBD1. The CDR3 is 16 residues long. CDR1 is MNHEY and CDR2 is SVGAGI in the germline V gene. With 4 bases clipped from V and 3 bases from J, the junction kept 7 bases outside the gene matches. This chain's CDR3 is CASSLGQGGDTGELFF. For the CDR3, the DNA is TGTGCCAGCAGTTTAGGACAGGGAGGAGACACCGGGGAGCTGTTTTTT.

CDR3 residues: CAISLRGTDTQYF. The CDR3 coding sequence is TGTGCCATCAGCCTTAGGGGGACAGATACGCAGTATTTT. V gene TRBV10-3 combines with J gene TRBJ2-3; TRBD1 might be the D (6 bases). The germline V gene has CDR1 ENHRY and CDR2 SYGVKD. CDR3 size: 13 residues. Trimming left V 6 bases short and J 3 bases short, with 10 bases between.